A single count supports the clone carrying this T cell receptor beta chain. This specimen comes from a study of blood T cell repertoires in COVID-19. In the authors' workflow: Reference gene primer amplification gave estimated nucleated cell counts. Repertoires were generated with immunoSEQ multiplex PCR, while TCRdb's copy carries only in-frame clones and drops some. V and J calls and clone size are given by that table; D and trimming were obtained from the DNA. The table has some 47,000 clones, roughly 87% seen once. J gave up 4 bases and V 6 bases, and 14 bases lay outside the gene matches. The V gene's germline CDR1 is SGHTA and CDR2 FQGNSA. This CDR3 is 17 amino acids long.

The genes are TRBV7-2 and TRBJ2-1; 8 bases fit TRBD2. The source is a woman older than 75 in a cohort sampled during active or convalescent COVID-19. Source material: peripheral blood. The CDR3 loop reads CASRVVVASGLYNEQFF. The DNA for the CDR3 is TGTGCCAGCAGGGTGGTTGTGGCTAGCGGGCTGTACAATGAGCAGTTCTTC. Using reference TRBV7-2 and TRBJ2-1 for the parts outside the CDR3, the full variable domain is GAGVSQSPSNKVTEKGKDVELRCDPISGHTALYWYRQSLGQGLEFLIYFQGNSAPDKSGLPSDRFSAERTGGSVSTLTIQRTQQEDSAVYLCASRVVVASGLYNEQFFGPGTRLTVL.